This note documents a single T cell receptor beta chain sequence. No antigen is known for it. These data come from a study of monozygotic twins with inflammatory bowel disease. Study-level results: Reduced clonotype sharing with other individuals was observed in IBD patients relative to healthy twins, especially with disease activity.

The CDR3 spans 13 residues. The germline CDR1 and CDR2 sequences are MGHRA and YSYEKL. TCRdb re-called the 5' RACE reads and shows each CDR3 protein once, DNA omitted. Its table lists more than 300,000 distinct CDR3 sequences. The TCR sequence derives from a human donor with ulcerative colitis or Crohn's disease, or a healthy co-twin of an affected twin (not recorded which). Sequencing input: blood. The rearrangement joins TRBV4-1 to TRBJ1-1; TCRdb's D call of TRBD1 is untestable without DNA. Here the CDR3 reads CASSQNRDPEAFF.